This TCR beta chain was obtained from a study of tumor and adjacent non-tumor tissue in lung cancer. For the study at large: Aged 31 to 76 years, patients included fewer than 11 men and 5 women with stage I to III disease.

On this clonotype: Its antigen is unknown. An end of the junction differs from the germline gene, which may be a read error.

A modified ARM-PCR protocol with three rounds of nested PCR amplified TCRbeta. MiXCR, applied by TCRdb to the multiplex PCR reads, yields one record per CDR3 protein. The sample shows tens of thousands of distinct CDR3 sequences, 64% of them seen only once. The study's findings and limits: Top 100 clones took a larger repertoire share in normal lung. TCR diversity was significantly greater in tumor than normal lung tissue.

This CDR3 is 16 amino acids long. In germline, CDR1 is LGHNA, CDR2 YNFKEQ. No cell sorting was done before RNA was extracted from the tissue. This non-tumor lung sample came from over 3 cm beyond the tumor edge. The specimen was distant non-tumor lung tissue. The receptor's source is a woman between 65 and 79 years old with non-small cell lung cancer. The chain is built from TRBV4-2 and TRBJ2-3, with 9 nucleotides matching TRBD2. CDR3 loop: CASSQEGSGRIDTQYF. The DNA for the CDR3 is TGTGCCAGTAGCCAAGAGGGCAGCGGGAGGATAGATACGCAGTATTTT.